These 14 T cell receptor beta chains were all obtained from the same sample, sequenced in a study of blood T cell repertoires in COVID-19. The data were produced by immunoSEQ multiplex PCR, yet TCRdb's version contains in-frame clones alone and is incomplete. The top ten hold 8.5% of the sample, which has over 55,000 clones, roughly 89% seen once. Sequenced material: peripheral blood. The origin of the receptors is a human donor in a cohort sampled during active COVID-19.

The V gene is TRBV4-1, the J gene TRBJ2-4; 8 bases are shared with TRBD1. J was trimmed by 2 bases and V by 4 bases; bases with no gene match: 13. The V gene's germline CDR1 is MGHRA and CDR2 YSYEKL. This CDR3 has 18 amino acids. The CDR3 region has the DNA TGCGCCAGCAGCCCATTCGGCCCAGGGGGCTTCCCCAAAAACATTCAGTACTTC. Amino acid sequence: CASSPFGPGGFPKNIQYF.

The genes are TRBV4-3 and TRBJ2-7; D ambiguous. The CDR3 contains 14 residues. The V gene's germline CDR1 is LGHNA and CDR2 YSLEER. V gave up 4 bases and J gave up 2 bases, with 12 bases separating them. The DNA of the CDR3 is TGCGCCAGCAGCCCATTTCGAGGAGCCTACGAGCAGTACTTC. It specifies CASSPFRGAYEQYF.

The V and J genes are TRBV2 and TRBJ2-7, with no clear D. The CDR3 spans 12 residues. CDR1 and CDR2 from the germline V gene are SNHLY and FYNNEI. V dropped 2 bases and J dropped 4 bases, with 6 bases sitting between them. CDR3 residues: CASSEPSYEQYF. The CDR3 DNA is TGTGCCAGCAGTGAACCCTCGTACGAGCAGTACTTC.

The chain uses TRBV9 and TRBJ2-7, with D unresolved. The CDR3 runs to 15 residues. Germline assignment: CDR1 SGDLS and CDR2 YYNGEE. V dropped 1 base and J dropped 2 bases, with 13 bases sitting between them. The CDR3 coding sequence is TGTGCCAGCAGCGTAAGTCCCACCCCGGCCTACGAGCAGTACTTC. It encodes CASSVSPTPAYEQYF.

This rearrangement joins TRBV4-1 to TRBJ1-6; 7 bases line up with TRBD1. The CDR3 is 15 amino acids. V shed 1 base, J shed 8 bases, and the junction held 5 bases outside the gene matches. From germline, CDR1 is MGHRA and CDR2 YSYEKL. Here the CDR3 reads CASSQGQGIDSPLHF. For the CDR3, the DNA is TGCGCCAGCAGCCAAGGACAGGGTATCGATTCACCCCTCCACTTT.

This chain connects TRBV30 to TRBJ2-7, with a possible D match to TRBD2 (6 bases). The germline CDR1 and CDR2 sequences are GTSNPN and SVGIG (reference sequence). V was trimmed by 3 bases and J by 13 bases, leaving 16 bases between them. The CDR3 sequence is 11 residues long. The CDR3 DNA sequence: TGTGCCTGGAGAGGTAGTTCGGGACTTTACTTC. This translates into CAWRGSSGLYF.

The chain couples TRBV30 to TRBJ2-1; 8 bases match TRBD2. Per the germline V gene, CDR1 is GTSNPN and CDR2 is SVGIG (reference sequence). Trimming at V came to 7 bases and at J to 3 bases, leaving 8 bases not matched to a gene. CDR3 length equals 14 residues. CDR3 sequence (DNA): TGTGCCTACCTTTGGCGGGGGGACTACAATGAGCAGTTCTTC. It is translated as CAYLWRGDYNEQFF.

The chain uses TRBV10-1 and TRBJ2-7; D is uncertain. Trimming took 4 bases from V and 6 from J, leaving 10 bases between them. Germline V gives CDR1 WNHNN, CDR2 SYGVQD (reference sequence). This CDR3 has 12 amino acids. Here the CDR3 DNA reads TGCGCCAGCAGTGGGGCAGGCTCCGAGCAGTACTTC. Protein: CASSGAGSEQYF.

The rearrangement links TRBV27 to TRBJ1-2; D remains ambiguous. Germline-derived CDR1 and CDR2 are MNHEY and SMNVEV (reference sequence). The CDR3 loop spans 16 amino acids. V lost 5 bases and J lost 2, with 18 bases in between. CDR3 in amino acids: CASSISVAELNYGYTF. The CDR3 nucleotides are TGTGCCAGCAGTATCTCGGTAGCCGAATTAAACTATGGCTACACCTTC.

The CDR3 region is CASSLRGKNTEAFF. In DNA form, the CDR3 reads TGCGCCAGCAGCTTGAGGGGTAAGAACACTGAAGCTTTCTTT. This rearrangement joins TRBV5-1 to TRBJ1-1; D perhaps matches TRBD1 (5 bases). Trimming left V 1 base short and J 1 base short, with 8 bases between. This CDR3 contains 14 residues. The germline gives CDR1 SGHRS, CDR2 YFSETQ.

CDR3 residues: CASSVGDYEQYF. In DNA form, the CDR3 reads TGTGCCAGCAGCGTAGGAGACTACGAGCAGTACTTC. This chain joins TRBV9 and TRBJ2-7, with unresolved D. This CDR3 is 12 amino acids long. Germline CDR1 reads SGDLS; CDR2 reads YYNGEE. The V gene lost 0 bases and the J gene lost 3 bases, with 4 bases spanning the gap. The full variable domain, with the rest looked up from reference TRBV9 and TRBJ2-7, is DSGVTQTPKHLITATGQRVTLRCSPRSGDLSVYWYQQSLDQGLQFLIQYYNGEERAKGNILERFSAQQFPDLHSELNLSSLELGDSALYFCASSVGDYEQYFGPGTRLTVT.

The J gene is TRBJ1-6, the V gene TRBV19; D may be TRBD1 (5 bases). The CDR3 is 17 amino acids. Looked up from germline, CDR1 is LNHDA and CDR2 is SQIVND (reference sequence). The V end was cut by 3 bases, the J end by 8 bases, with 20 bases between. The CDR3 region is CASSMVQEGPRDSPLHF. As DNA, the CDR3 is TGTGCCAGTAGTATGGTACAGGAGGGCCCGCGGGATTCACCCCTCCACTTT.

The chain links TRBV6-5 to TRBJ1-1; D call uncertain. Trimming took 9 bases from V and 5 from J, leaving 16 bases between them. The CDR3 covers 13 residues. CDR1 and CDR2 from the germline V gene are MNHEY and SVGAGI. The CDR3 region is CASRAGVGTEAFF. The CDR3 DNA sequence: TGTGCCAGTAGGGCCGGGGTAGGGACTGAAGCTTTCTTT.

V usage is TRBV12-3 or TRBV12-4 and J usage is TRBJ1-2; D may be TRBD1 (5 bases). The CDR3 runs to 13 residues. V lost 8 bases, J lost 7 bases, and 17 bases lay in between. The chain's CDR3 is CASGPEGRGGYTF. DNA for the CDR3: TGTGCCAGCGGGCCGGAGGGGCGAGGTGGCTACACCTTC.